This T cell receptor beta chain was recovered during a study of cytomegalovirus exposure and HLA in healthy donors. It was with 60 Vbeta and 13 Jbeta primers that the PCR ran. Measured with immunoSEQ multiplex PCR; TCRdb has only the in-frame clones, and not every one. This table holds 200,000 to 300,000 clones, 82% found once. CDR1 is SGHTA and CDR2 is FQGNSA in the germline V gene. Trimming cost V 8 bases and J 5 bases; bases outside gene matches: 7. CDR3 size: 13 residues. This TCR came from a woman between 35 and 50 years old in good health and CMV-seropositive. The sample consisted of PBMCs. V usage is TRBV7-2 and J usage is TRBJ2-7, with 9 bases lining up with TRBD2. This CDR3 is CASGASGINEQYF. The CDR3 DNA sequence: TGTGCCAGCGGGGCTAGCGGGATTAACGAGCAGTACTTC.